These 6 T cell receptor beta chains were sequenced from one sample in a study of T-cell memory formation after mild COVID-19. A single record per CDR3 protein comes from TCRdb applying MiXCR to the 5' RACE reads. The sample carries 30,000 or so distinct CDR3 sequences, under 25% recorded once. The material sequenced was PBMCs or a T cell subset sorted from them (not recorded which). The receptors were sampled from an adult who had mild COVID-19 (a few samples of this study predate the infection). Cell type and time point are not known.

This clonotype was detected many times. The V and J genes are TRBV7-9 and TRBJ2-1; tentatively, D is TRBD2 (5 bases). V lost 4 bases to trimming and J lost 9 bases, with 10 bases between them. Germline V CDR1 and CDR2: SEHNR, FQNEAQ (reference sequence). The CDR3 is made up of 12 amino acids. The CDR3 reads CASSWGESEQFF. CDR3 coding DNA: TGTGCCAGCAGCTGGGGAGAAAGTGAGCAGTTCTTC.

The chain is built from TRBV29-1 and TRBJ2-7; D remains ambiguous. The germline V gene encodes CDR1 SQVTM and CDR2 ANQGSEA. This CDR3 comprises 14 residues. V lost 0 bases to trimming and J lost 1 base, with 10 bases between them. CDR3 sequence: CSVEDRGRSYEQYF. The DNA of the CDR3 is TGCAGCGTTGAAGATCGTGGCAGATCCTACGAGCAGTACTTC.

This clonotype was recorded many times. This rearrangement joins TRBV15 to TRBJ2-5; 7 positions agree with TRBD1. This CDR3 region has 14 residues. Germline CDR1 is LNHNV and CDR2 is YYDKDF (reference sequence). The ends lost 0 bases at V and 2 bases at J; junction bases unmatched: 0. This chain's CDR3 is CATSRDRGQETQYF. The CDR3 nucleotides are TGTGCCACCAGCAGAGACAGGGGGCAAGAGACCCAGTACTTC. The complete variable domain, with remaining parts taken from reference TRBV15 and TRBJ2-5, reads DAMVIQNPRYQVTQFGKPVTLSCSQTLNHNVMYWYQQKSSQAPKLLFHYYDKDFNNEADTPDNFQSRRPNTSFCFLDIRSPGLGDTAMYLCATSRDRGQETQYFGPGTRLLVL.

This clonotype showed up many times. The chain has TRBV29-1 and TRBJ1-2; D gene ambiguous. CDR1 and CDR2 (germline): SQVTM, ANQGSEA. The CDR3 sequence is 13 residues long. V was trimmed by 7 bases and J by 4 bases, leaving 16 bases between them. Here the CDR3 reads CSARRTAGYGYTF. CDR3 bases: TGCAGCGCCCGAAGGACGGCGGGCTATGGCTACACCTTC.

The table lists this clonotype with many counts. An end of the junction does not agree with germline; a read error may underlie this. The chain couples TRBV15 to TRBJ2-3; 8 bases are shared with TRBD2. Germline values: CDR1 LNHNV, CDR2 YYDKDF (reference sequence). The CDR3 loop spans 14 amino acids. CDR3 bases: TGTTCCACCAGCAGCGTCGGGGGGGCAGATACGCAGTATTTT. Translated: CSTSSVGGADTQYF.

This clonotype was seen many times. V usage is TRBV10-3 and J usage is TRBJ2-2, with TRBD2 matching 11 bases. The ends lost 10 bases at V and 4 bases at J; junction bases unmatched: 8. Germline-derived CDR1 and CDR2 are ENHRY and SYGVKD. The CDR3 consists of 15 residues. CDR3 region: CATRGGLAATGELFF. The DNA of the CDR3 is TGTGCCACCCGGGGGGGACTAGCGGCCACCGGGGAGCTGTTTTTT.